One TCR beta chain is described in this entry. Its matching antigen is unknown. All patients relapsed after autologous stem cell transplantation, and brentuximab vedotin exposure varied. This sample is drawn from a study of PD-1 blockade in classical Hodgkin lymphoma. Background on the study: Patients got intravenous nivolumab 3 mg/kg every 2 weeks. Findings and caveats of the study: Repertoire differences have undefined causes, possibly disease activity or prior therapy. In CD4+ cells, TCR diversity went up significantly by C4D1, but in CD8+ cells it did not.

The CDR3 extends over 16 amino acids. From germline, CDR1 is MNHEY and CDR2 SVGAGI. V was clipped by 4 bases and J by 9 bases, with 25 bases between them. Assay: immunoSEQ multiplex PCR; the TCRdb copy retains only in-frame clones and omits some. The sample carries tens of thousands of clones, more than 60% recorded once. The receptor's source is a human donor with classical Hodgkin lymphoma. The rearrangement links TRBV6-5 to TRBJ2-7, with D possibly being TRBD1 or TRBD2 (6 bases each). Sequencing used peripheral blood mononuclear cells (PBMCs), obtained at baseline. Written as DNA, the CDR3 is TGTGCCAGCAGTTCGACCGTGGCAGGGGCCGCGGGGCGGCAGTACTTC. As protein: CASSSTVAGAAGRQYF.